The 17 T cell receptor beta chains below were found in one sample sequenced in a study of cytomegalovirus exposure and HLA in healthy donors (dated by TCRdb to the late 2010s). Libraries were built with the immunoSEQ multiplex PCR assay. For the multiplex PCR, a mixture combining 60 forward primers for TCR Vbeta segments and 13 reverse primers for TCR Jbeta segments was used. The table was pulled from immuneACCESS by TCRdb, which kept in-frame rearrangements only. Such tables lose some clones; where checked, under half of the loss comes from unresolved V genes, and the rest has no known cause. This sample has about 160,000 clones in its table, and about 65% of those were observed once. The ten largest clones represent roughly 7.1% of the sample. Material for sequencing was PBMCs. The receptor source for this set is a man in his forties or fifties in good health and CMV-seropositive.

The CDR3 sequence: CASSPDRGTKNIQYF. CDR3 DNA sequence: TGTGCCAGCAGTCCCGACAGGGGGACCAAAAACATTCAGTACTTC. The rearrangement joins TRBV6-5 to TRBJ2-4; TRBD1 matches 9 bases. CDR1 MNHEY and CDR2 SVGAGI come from the germline V gene. This CDR3 is 15 amino acids long. V gave up 5 bases and J gave up 2 bases; unmatched junction bases: 4.

The chain links TRBV9 to TRBJ2-2; D is ambiguous. The CDR3 contains 16 residues. The germline V gene has CDR1 SGDLS and CDR2 YYNGEE. The V end was cut by 2 bases, the J end by 0 bases, with 11 bases between. The CDR3 region is CASSVEEAPNTGELFF. The DNA for the CDR3 is TGTGCCAGCAGCGTTGAAGAGGCCCCGAACACCGGGGAGCTGTTTTTT.

The chain uses TRBV7-9 and TRBJ2-7; TRBD1 matches 7 bases. After removal of 4 bases from V and 0 bases from J, the junction contained 3 bases not matched to a gene. Germline loops: CDR1 SEHNR, CDR2 FQNEAQ (reference sequence). The CDR3 is 14 residues long. Written as DNA, the CDR3 is TGTGCCAGCAGCTGGACAGGAAGCTCCTACGAGCAGTACTTC. Protein: CASSWTGSSYEQYF.

This clone was seen just once. The V and J genes are TRBV27 and TRBJ1-1; D uncertain. The CDR3 runs 14 residues. Trimming stripped 1 base from V and 0 bases from J, with 6 bases between. Germline CDR1 is MNHEY and CDR2 is SMNVEV (reference sequence). This CDR3 is CASSLYHLNTEAFF. The CDR3 nucleotides read TGTGCCAGCAGTTTATATCATTTGAACACTGAAGCTTTCTTT.

This chain connects TRBV30 to TRBJ1-1, with D hard to call. Trimming shortened V by 5 bases and J by 5 bases, and 12 bases separated the two germline ends. Germline loops: CDR1 GTSNPN, CDR2 SVGIG (reference sequence). This CDR3 is 12 amino acids long. Here the CDR3 reads CAWDQGGTEAFF. DNA for the CDR3: TGTGCCTGGGATCAAGGAGGGACTGAAGCTTTCTTT.

This clone was seen only a few times. The chain carries TRBV6-4 and TRBJ2-3; D is possibly TRBD1 (6 bases). Germline V gene sequence: CDR1 MRHNA, CDR2 SNTAGT. This CDR3 has 16 amino acids. V was trimmed by 2 bases and J by 6 bases, leaving 18 bases between them. CDR3: CASSDEGGSKWDTQYF. The CDR3 bases are TGTGCCAGCAGTGACGAAGGGGGATCGAAGTGGGATACGCAGTATTTT.

The chain combines TRBV6-5 with TRBJ2-7; tentative D call: TRBD2 (6 bases). The germline CDR1 and CDR2 sequences are MNHEY and SVGAGI. This CDR3 has 14 residues. Trimming shortened V by 4 bases and J by 6 bases, and 16 bases separated the two germline ends. CDR3 nucleotides: TGTGCCAGCAGTTTCGGCGGGGCAGATCGCGAGCAGTACTTC. Translation: CASSFGGADREQYF.

The CDR3 DNA reads TGTGCCAGCAGCGCCAGGGATAGCTACACCTTC. Its translation: CASSARDSYTF. The chain couples TRBV7-2 to TRBJ1-2; possibly TRBD1 for D (5 bases). CDR1 and CDR2 (germline): SGHTA, FQGNSA. V lost 5 bases and J 9 bases, leaving 10 bases between the germline ends. This CDR3 region has 11 residues.

The J gene is TRBJ1-6, the V gene TRBV6-5, with 9 bases fitting TRBD1. CDR1 is MNHEY, CDR2 SVGAGI, per germline. Unmatched junction bases numbered 4, after V lost 5 bases and J lost 14 bases. The CDR3 is 12 residues long. In nucleotides, the CDR3 is TGTGCCAGCAGTGTACAGGGGGCTACCCTCCACTTT. This codes for CASSVQGATLHF.

Comment on this clone: Relative to the germline gene, one junction end is altered; a read error may explain this. The chain recombines TRBV7-9 with TRBJ2-6, with D possibly matching TRBD2 (6 bases). CDR1 and CDR2 from the germline V gene are SEHNR and FQNEAQ (reference sequence). The CDR3 contains 15 residues. The CDR3 spells CASSPNRGGVNVLTF. The CDR3 nucleotides are TGTGCCAGCAGCCCAAACCGTGGAGGGGTCAACGTCCTGACTTTC.

The chain links TRBV7-9 to TRBJ2-7; 10 nucleotides agree with TRBD1. In germline, CDR1 is SEHNR, CDR2 FQNEAQ (reference sequence). J was trimmed by 1 base and V by 5 bases; bases with no gene match: 8. There are 16 residues in the CDR3. The CDR3 DNA follows: TGTGCCAGCAGCCCATCCGGGACAGGGGCATCCTACGAGCAGTACTTC. Its translation: CASSPSGTGASYEQYF.

The rearrangement joins TRBV30 to TRBJ1-2, with D perhaps TRBD1 (5 bases). The CDR3 covers 11 residues. From germline, CDR1 is GTSNPN and CDR2 SVGIG (reference sequence). Trimming removed 0 bases at V and 10 bases at J, with 9 bases between. CDR3 in DNA: TGTGCCTGGAGTGTTAGGGGTGACTACACCTTC. Translation gives CAWSVRGDYTF.

This chain uses TRBV7-3 with TRBJ2-3; the D gene is possibly TRBD2 (7 bases). Germline CDR1 reads SGHTA; CDR2 reads FQGTGA. This CDR3 has 16 residues. V lost 3 bases, J lost 3 bases, and 16 bases lay in between. The CDR3 loop is CASSLGGGGATDTQYF. The CDR3 nucleotides are TGTGCCAGCAGCTTGGGAGGAGGGGGGGCAACAGATACGCAGTATTTT. Filled out from reference TRBV7-3 and TRBJ2-3, the complete variable domain reads GAGVSQTPSNKVTEKGKYVELRCDPISGHTALYWYRQSLGQGPEFLIYFQGTGAADDSGLPNDRFFAVRPEGSVSTLKIQRTERGDSAVYLCASSLGGGGATDTQYFGPGTRLTVL.

The chain employs TRBV4-3 and TRBJ2-4; the match to TRBD1 covers 9 bases. The CDR3 length is 16 residues. Germline values: CDR1 LGHNA, CDR2 YSLEER. V lost 4 bases, J lost 1 base, and 5 bases stayed unmatched. The CDR3: CASSPGTGKAKNIQYF. The CDR3 DNA follows: TGCGCCAGCAGCCCAGGGACAGGGAAGGCCAAAAACATTCAGTACTTC.

Points on this clone: Other DNA sequences in this sample translate to the same CDR3. The V call is TRBV7-2, the J call TRBJ1-1, with a weak D call TRBD1 (6 bases). The CDR3 runs to 15 residues. Germline V gene lookup returns CDR1 SGHTA and CDR2 FQGNSA. V lost 6 bases to trimming and J lost 1 base, with 15 bases between them. Here the CDR3 reads CASRPTGSQNTEAFF. DNA for the CDR3: TGTGCCAGCAGGCCCACAGGGTCTCAGAACACTGAAGCTTTCTTT. The variable domain in full, with the rest retrieved from reference TRBV7-2 and TRBJ1-1, is GAGVSQSPSNKVTEKGKDVELRCDPISGHTALYWYRQSLGQGLEFLIYFQGNSAPDKSGLPSDRFSAERTGGSVSTLTIQRTQQEDSAVYLCASRPTGSQNTEAFFGQGTRLTVV.

The J gene is TRBJ2-3, the V gene TRBV29-1, with 10 nucleotides matching TRBD1. V dropped 7 bases and J dropped 3; count of bases not matched to a gene: 4. The CDR3 has 13 residues. Germline lookup yields CDR1 SQVTM and CDR2 ANQGSEA. CDR3 nucleotides: TGCAGCGCCCGACAGGGGGCAACAGATACGCAGTATTTT. Its translation is CSARQGATDTQYF.

V is TRBV28 and J is TRBJ1-3, with D hard to call. Germline V gene data show CDR1 as MDHEN and CDR2 as SYDVKM. The CDR3 extends over 14 amino acids. Trimming stripped 2 bases from V and 1 base from J, with 6 bases between. CDR3 in amino acids: CASSLGGSGNTIYF. The CDR3 DNA follows: TGTGCCAGCAGTTTAGGAGGGTCTGGAAACACCATATATTTT. Full variable domain (outside the CDR3, taken from reference TRBV28 and TRBJ1-3): DVKVTQSSRYLVKRTGEKVFLECVQDMDHENMFWYRQDPGLGLRLIYFSYDVKMKEKGDIPEGYSVSREKKERFSLILESASTNQTSMYLCASSLGGSGNTIYFGEGSWLTVV.